This section outlines one TCR beta chain sequence together with its context. The CDR3 consists of 13 residues. Trimming left V 5 bases short and J 8 bases short, with 12 bases between. The V gene's germline CDR1 is MNHEY and CDR2 SVGAGI. The sample belongs to a study of T cell responses to AZD1222 COVID-19 vaccine. Assay: immunoSEQ multiplex PCR; the TCRdb copy retains only in-frame clones and omits some. This sample has just over 150,000 clones, with around nine tenths found just once. Here the sequenced sample was peripheral blood, taken after recovery from COVID-19. The gene calls are TRBV6-5 and TRBJ1-4, with a possible D match to TRBD1 (6 bases). This clonotype was sampled from an adult who had recovered from COVID-19. The DNA of the CDR3 is TGTGCCAGCAGTCCGACAAGGGGGGAAAAACTGTTTTTT. This sequence encodes CASSPTRGEKLFF.